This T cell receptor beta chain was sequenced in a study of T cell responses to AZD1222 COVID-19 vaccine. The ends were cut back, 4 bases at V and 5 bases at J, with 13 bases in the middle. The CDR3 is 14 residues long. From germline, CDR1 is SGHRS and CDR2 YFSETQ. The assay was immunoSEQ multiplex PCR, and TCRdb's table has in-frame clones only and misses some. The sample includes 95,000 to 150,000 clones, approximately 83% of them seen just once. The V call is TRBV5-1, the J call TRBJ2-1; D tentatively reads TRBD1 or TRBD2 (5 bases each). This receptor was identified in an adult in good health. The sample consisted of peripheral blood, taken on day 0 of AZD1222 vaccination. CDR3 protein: CASSLRDGNNEQFF. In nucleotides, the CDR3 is TGCGCCAGCAGCCTTCGGGACGGGAACAATGAGCAGTTCTTC.